Presented here are 21 T cell receptor beta chains from one specimen sequenced in a study of blood T cell repertoires in COVID-19 (TCRdb year 2020). The receptor library was made with the immunoSEQ multiplex PCR assay. TCRdb re-hosts the immuneACCESS table, in-frame sequences only. Its copies lack some clones; in the studies checked, an unresolved V gene accounts for under half of them, and the cause for the rest is not known. The sample profile shows 150,000 or so clones; approximately 86% of them were found once. Jointly, the top ten make up roughly 1.5% of the sample. The sequenced sample consisted of peripheral blood. The receptors originated from a woman between 50 and 59 years old with acute or convalescent COVID-19.

V usage is TRBV24-1 and J usage is TRBJ1-5; 7 positions agree with TRBD1. Germline loops: CDR1 KGHDR, CDR2 SFDVKD. The CDR3 has 12 amino acids. V lost 9 bases to trimming and J lost 6 bases; unmatched junction nucleotides: 4. CDR3 nucleotides: TGTGCCACCGGGACAGTTCCTCAGCCCCAGCATTTT. This gives the protein CATGTVPQPQHF.

This rearrangement joins TRBV7-2 to TRBJ1-3; D unclear. The CDR3 runs to 15 residues. Germline V gene sequence: CDR1 SGHTA, CDR2 FQGNSA. V was pared by 3 bases and J by 0 bases, with 9 bases between. CDR3 sequence reads: CASSFFAGSGNTIYF. CDR3 in DNA: TGTGCCAGCAGCTTTTTCGCAGGCTCTGGAAACACCATATATTTT.

V gene TRBV6-2 or TRBV6-3 combines with J gene TRBJ1-2; the match to TRBD1 covers 11 bases. The germline V gene has CDR1 MNHEY and CDR2 SVGEGT. V shed 5 bases and J 12 bases; nucleotides not matched to a gene: 11. This CDR3 region has 14 residues. CDR3 bases: TGTGCCAGCAGTACTCATGGACAGGGGGCAAGCAACACCTTC. Translation: CASSTHGQGASNTF.

To note about this clone: Other DNA sequences from this sample encode an identical CDR3 as well. V is TRBV5-6 and J is TRBJ1-3; 8 nucleotides match TRBD1. The germline V gene has CDR1 SGHDT and CDR2 YYEEEE. V shed 4 bases, J shed 0 bases, and the junction held 9 bases outside the gene matches. The CDR3 covers 17 residues. CDR3 amino acids: CASSGRGQGPSGNTIYF. The CDR3 coding sequence is TGTGCCAGCAGCGGCAGAGGACAGGGCCCCTCTGGAAACACCATATATTTT.

The J gene is TRBJ1-1, the V gene TRBV2; possibly TRBD1 for D (6 bases). V lost 5 bases and J 4 bases, leaving 11 bases between the germline ends. The CDR3 spans 13 residues. The V gene's germline CDR1 is SNHLY and CDR2 FYNNEI. CDR3 nucleotide sequence: TGTGCCAGCAGTTGGGAGGGGGGCACTGAAGCTTTCTTT. Translation: CASSWEGGTEAFF.

As regards this clone: A junction end diverges from the germline sequence, so it may reflect a read error. This rearrangement joins TRBV6-1 to TRBJ1-2; the match to TRBD1 covers 12 bases. The CDR3 is made up of 19 amino acids. The germline CDR1 and CDR2 sequences are MNHNS and SASEGT. CDR3 protein: CVSSEGHRDRGRGDYGYTF. Here the CDR3 DNA reads TGTGTCAGCAGTGAAGGGCACCGGGACAGGGGGCGAGGAGACTATGGCTACACCTTC.

The chain has TRBV2 and TRBJ2-1, with TRBD2 matching over 12 bases. Germline CDR1 and CDR2: SNHLY and FYNNEI. J lost 5 bases, V lost 6 bases, and 5 bases had no gene match. The CDR3 is 15 residues long. This chain's CDR3 is CASSGLAGHNNEQFF. The CDR3 coding sequence is TGTGCCAGCAGCGGACTAGCGGGGCACAACAATGAGCAGTTCTTC.

The DNA of the CDR3 is TGTGCCAGTAGTATTGACAGCTCTGGAAACACCATATATTTT. This encodes CASSIDSSGNTIYF. The chain links TRBV19 to TRBJ1-3, with D perhaps TRBD1 (5 bases). Trimming pared 3 bases from V and 0 bases from J, leaving 6 bases between. This CDR3 region has 14 residues. Germline V gives CDR1 LNHDA, CDR2 SQIVND (reference sequence).

The chain joins TRBV27 to TRBJ1-2; 10 bases match TRBD1. The V gene's germline CDR1 is MNHEY and CDR2 SMNVEV (reference sequence). Trimming at V came to 5 bases and at J to 5 bases, leaving 8 bases not matched to a gene. The CDR3 contains 15 residues. CDR3 in DNA: TGTGCCAGCAGTCGGACAGGGGGAACCTTATATGGCTACACCTTC. Residues: CASSRTGGTLYGYTF.

The chain employs TRBV6-6 and TRBJ2-7, with D perhaps TRBD1 (6 bases). This CDR3 spans 13 amino acids. The V end lost 6 bases, the J end lost 4 bases, and 13 bases lay between the germline ends. Germline CDR1 MNHNY, CDR2 SVGAGI (reference sequence). The CDR3 region has the DNA TGTGCCAGCAGGCGACAGGAGGTATACGAGCAGTACTTC. Amino acid sequence: CASRRQEVYEQYF.

The genes are TRBV14 and TRBJ1-3; possible D gene TRBD1, 5 bases. V lost 6 bases and J 0 bases, leaving 12 bases between the germline ends. There are 15 residues in the CDR3. Germline CDR1 reads SGHDN; CDR2 reads FVKESK. The CDR3 loop reads CASSLDSFSGNTIYF. In nucleotides, the CDR3 is TGTGCCAGCAGTCTCGACAGCTTCTCTGGAAACACCATATATTTT.

This chain joins TRBV6-5 and TRBJ1-2; the D gene is possibly TRBD1 (5 bases). Germline V gene sequence: CDR1 MNHEY, CDR2 SVGAGI. The CDR3 has 13 residues. V lost 9 bases and J 4 bases, leaving 15 bases between the germline ends. The CDR3 protein is CASSNGGIYGYTF. In DNA, the CDR3 is TGTGCCAGTTCAAACGGGGGAATCTATGGCTACACCTTC.

This clone has only one observation. The rearrangement uses TRBV11-3 and TRBJ2-5, with 7 bases matching TRBD2. V was pared by 0 bases and J by 1 base, with 5 bases of the junction left unmatched. Germline lookup yields CDR1 SGHNT and CDR2 YENEEA. CDR3 length equals 16 residues. The CDR3 region has the DNA TGTGCCAGCAGCTTAGAGGGAGGGCAGATCCAAGAGACCCAGTACTTC. This sequence encodes CASSLEGGQIQETQYF.

This chain links TRBV29-1 with TRBJ1-1, with D possibly being TRBD1 (6 bases). The V gene's germline CDR1 is SQVTM and CDR2 ANQGSEA. Between the trimmed V and J ends, which lost 2 bases and 1 base, there was a span of 8 bases. CDR3 length: 13 amino acids. The CDR3 region is CSVEKQGNTEAFF. CDR3 in DNA: TGCAGCGTTGAAAAACAGGGGAACACTGAAGCTTTCTTT.

Concerning this clone: Other DNA sequences in the same sample also yield this CDR3. The CDR3 bases are TGTGCCAGCAGGCTTACAGGTAGCGAAAAACTGTTTTTT. Protein: CASRLTGSEKLFF. This chain connects TRBV12-3 or TRBV12-4 to TRBJ1-4, with D possibly TRBD1 on 5 matching bases. Between the trimmed V and J ends, which lost 6 bases and 8 bases, there was a span of 13 bases. The CDR3 spans 13 residues.

This rearrangement joins TRBV4-1 to TRBJ1-4, with 9 bases lining up with TRBD1. CDR1 is MGHRA and CDR2 is YSYEKL in the germline V gene. The CDR3 consists of 15 residues. Trimming removed 1 base from V and 5 bases from J; junction bases left unmatched: 2. The CDR3 sequence: CASSQVGTGNEKLFF. The CDR3 coding sequence is TGCGCCAGCAGCCAAGTTGGGACAGGGAATGAAAAACTGTTTTTT.

The chain uses TRBV9 and TRBJ1-3, with D uncertain. Germline CDR1 reads SGDLS; CDR2 reads YYNGEE. This CDR3 is 18 amino acids long. Trimming pared 2 bases from V and 0 bases from J, leaving 18 bases between. The CDR3 nucleotides read TGTGCCAGCAGCGTCCGGGAACACGGGAGCCTCTCTGGAAACACCATATATTTT. This sequence encodes CASSVREHGSLSGNTIYF. Supplemented by reference TRBV9 and TRBJ1-3, the full variable domain reads DSGVTQTPKHLITATGQRVTLRCSPRSGDLSVYWYQQSLDQGLQFLIQYYNGEERAKGNILERFSAQQFPDLHSELNLSSLELGDSALYFCASSVREHGSLSGNTIYFGEGSWLTVV.

This chain uses TRBV7-2 with TRBJ2-7, with 7 nucleotides matching TRBD2. V trimming: 8 bases; J trimming: 2 bases; junction bases outside the gene matches: 9. This CDR3 has 14 residues. Germline V gene data show CDR1 as SGHTA and CDR2 as FQGNSA. The CDR3 DNA is TGTGCCAGCCGCCATACCCGGGGGGCCTACGAGCAGTACTTC. Amino acid sequence: CASRHTRGAYEQYF.

The V gene is TRBV7-8, the J gene TRBJ2-7; D perhaps matches TRBD1 (5 bases). V was clipped by 1 base and J by 2 bases, with 12 bases between them. Germline CDR1 reads SGHVS; CDR2 reads FQNEAQ. The CDR3 is 15 residues long. The CDR3 DNA reads TGTGCCAGCAGCTTAGACAGCAGGGTCCCCTACGAGCAGTACTTC. Translated, it gives CASSLDSRVPYEQYF. The full variable domain, completed using reference TRBV7-8 and TRBJ2-7, is GAGVSQSPRYKVAKRGQDVALRCDPISGHVSLFWYQQALGQGPEFLTYFQNEAQLDKSGLPSDRFFAERPEGSVSTLKIQRTQQEDSAVYLCASSLDSRVPYEQYFGPGTRLTVT.

V and J are TRBV27 and TRBJ1-3, with D hard to call. The germline V and J ends were trimmed by 3 bases and 6 bases, with 15 bases remaining between them. Germline V gene sequence: CDR1 MNHEY, CDR2 SMNVEV (reference sequence). This CDR3 comprises 15 residues. The chain's CDR3 is CASSFSGSMENTIYF. The CDR3 DNA reads TGTGCCAGCAGTTTCTCAGGCTCAATGGAAAACACCATATATTTT.

About this clone itself: Distinct nucleotide sequences in the sample also encode this CDR3. The CDR3 DNA reads TGTGCCACCAGCAGAGACAGGGTTGGAAACACCATATATTTT. Translated: CATSRDRVGNTIYF. This sequence joins TRBV15 and TRBJ1-3, with a weak D call TRBD1 (5 bases). This CDR3 spans 14 amino acids. V lost 0 bases and J 3 bases, leaving 6 bases between the germline ends. Germline V gives CDR1 LNHNV, CDR2 YYDKDF (reference sequence).